Each of the 25 T cell receptor beta chains below was sequenced from the same sample in a study of tumor and adjacent non-tumor tissue in lung cancer. No cell sorting was done before RNA was extracted from the tissue. More than 3 cm separated this lung sample from the edge of the tumor. The library came from three nested PCR rounds adapted from ARM-PCR protocols. In TCRdb, the multiplex PCR reads were re-called with MiXCR into one record per CDR3 protein. The sample has 90,000 to 100,000 distinct CDR3 sequences, less than 85% seen once. The specimen was distant non-tumor lung tissue. The origin of the receptors is a man aged 60-69 years with small cell lung cancer.

V is TRBV5-6 and J is TRBJ2-1; 10 bases map to TRBD2. This CDR3 comprises 17 residues. CDR1 is SGHDT and CDR2 is YYEEEE in the germline V gene. The CDR3 DNA sequence: TGTGACAGTAGTTCCATTAGCGGGAGGAGTAGGTACAATGAGCAGTTCTTC. This sequence encodes CDSSSISGRSRYNEQFF.

For this clonotype: The conserved phenylalanine or tryptophan is not found at the CDR3 terminus, so this likely reflects a read error. The chain employs TRBV6-1 and TRBJ2-5; 8 bases are a match to TRBD1. The CDR3 has 15 amino acids. Germline V gene lookup returns CDR1 MNHNS and CDR2 SASEGT. V shed 6 bases and J 5 bases; nucleotides not matched to a gene: 11. The CDR3 nucleotides read TGTGCCAGCAGCGTTATGGGACAGGCGGGGGAGACCCAGTACTAC. This codes for CASSVMGQAGETQYY.

As for this clonotype: One end of the junction does not line up with germline, which may come from a read error. CDR3 DNA: TGTACCAGCCGCGGGACAGGGAAGACCGAGGAGCTGTTTTTT. It specifies CTSRGTGKTEELFF. V usage is TRBV11-2 and J usage is TRBJ2-2; TRBD1 aligns across 9 bases. CDR3 length: 14 residues. Germline V CDR1 and CDR2: SGHAT, FQNNGV.

Details on this clonotype: A junction boundary mismatches the germline segment, possibly from a read error. This CDR3 reads CAWSGTNEKLFF. The DNA of the CDR3 is TGTGCATGGAGCGGGACTAATGAAAAACTGTTTTTT. The J gene is TRBJ1-4, the V gene TRBV30; no definite D call. This CDR3 comprises 12 residues. From germline, CDR1 is GTSNPN and CDR2 SVGIG (reference sequence).

Details on this clonotype: The conserved phenylalanine or tryptophan normally closing the CDR3 is absent here, so this likely arose from a read error. No DNA is shown, since the ends of the CDR3 on it are uncertain; the CDR3 is the one TCRdb lists. The chain is built from TRBV11-1 and TRBJ2-5. Germline V lookup: CDR1 SGHAT, CDR2 FQDESV (reference sequence). The CDR3 spans 13 residues, counting both ends. CDR3 residues: CASSSTAQETWYS.

In the case of this clonotype: One junction end does not reproduce the germline sequence, and a read error may be involved. This rearrangement joins TRBV20-1 to TRBJ2-7; D is perhaps TRBD1 (6 bases). The germline CDR1 and CDR2 sequences are DFQATT and SNEGSKA (reference sequence). This CDR3 has 15 amino acids. The CDR3 here is CSVRDLSRTAYEQYF. CDR3 in DNA: TGCAGTGTTAGAGATCTAAGTAGGACAGCCTACGAGCAGTACTTC.

As for this clonotype: A much larger clone is a single base away; this may be a read error. The rearrangement links TRBV20-1 to TRBJ1-3; TRBD1 might be the D (5 bases). The V end lost 3 bases, the J end lost 8 bases, and 20 bases lay between the germline ends. The V gene's germline CDR1 is DFQATT and CDR2 SNEGSKA (reference sequence). CDR3 size: 15 residues. CDR3 coding DNA: TGCAGTGCTAGGGGACCCAGGACCTCCGGAGACACCATATATTTT. Protein product: CSARGPRTSGDTIYF.

On this clonotype: Germline is not matched at one junction end, which may reflect a read error. The V call is TRBV4-1, the J call TRBJ2-1; TRBD1 might be the D (6 bases). CDR1 MGHRA and CDR2 YSYEKL come from the germline V gene. The CDR3 contains 18 residues. The CDR3 spells CASSQDDTGHSSYYEQFF. The CDR3, as DNA: TGCGCCAGCAGCCAAGATGATACGGGACACAGCTCCTACTATGAGCAGTTCTTC.

This clonotype has ten or more counts. This rearrangement joins TRBV29-1 to TRBJ1-5; tentative D call: TRBD1 (6 bases). CDR1 and CDR2 (germline): SQVTM, ANQGSEA. The CDR3 is 13 residues long. The V gene lost 4 bases and the J gene lost 7 bases, with 14 bases spanning the gap. Here the CDR3 DNA reads TGCAGCGTTGCAACAGGGAGTTGGCAGCCCCAGCATTTT. Translation gives CSVATGSWQPQHF.

In its sample, this clonotype was seen a few times. This sequence joins TRBV19 and TRBJ1-6; 7 bases are shared with TRBD1. The length of the CDR3 is 14 residues. J lost 7 bases, V lost 5 bases, and 5 bases had no gene match. The V gene's germline CDR1 is LNHDA and CDR2 SQIVND (reference sequence). DNA of the CDR3: TGTGCCAGTAGTGCGGGACAGCAGAATTCACCCCTCCACTTT. This sequence encodes CASSAGQQNSPLHF.

The chain couples TRBV6-6 to TRBJ2-7; tentative D call: TRBD2 (6 bases). The CDR3 consists of 17 residues. Deletions cut 4 bases from V and 3 bases from J, with 22 bases between. Germline V gene lookup returns CDR1 MNHNY and CDR2 SVGAGI (reference sequence). Here the CDR3 reads CASSSLDLTGDIYEQYF. The CDR3, as DNA: TGTGCCAGCAGTTCACTCGATTTGACGGGAGACATCTACGAGCAGTACTTC.

With regard to this clonotype: The CDR3 does not close with the conserved phenylalanine or tryptophan, likely indicating a read error. The chain combines TRBV5-5 with TRBJ1-5; a possible D gene is TRBD1 (6 bases). Looked up from germline, CDR1 is SGHKS and CDR2 is YYEKEE (reference sequence). CDR3 length: 15 amino acids. The CDR3 here is CDSSLSGTRNQPQHL. In DNA form, the CDR3 reads TGTGACAGCAGCTTGTCCGGGACACGCAATCAGCCCCAGCATCTT.

The J gene is TRBJ2-1, the V gene TRBV10-3; 12 bases align to TRBD2. The germline V gene encodes CDR1 ENHRY and CDR2 SYGVKD. This CDR3 region has 15 residues. CDR3 coding DNA: TGTCCTATCAGTGAGGTTGGACTAGCGGGAAATGAGCAGTTCTTC. This encodes CPISEVGLAGNEQFF.

Concerning this clonotype itself: Its ends do not fully match the called genes, so a read error is possible. The chain couples TRBV4-1 to TRBJ2-1, with D maybe TRBD2 (6 bases). Germline V lookup: CDR1 MGHRA, CDR2 YSYEKL. This CDR3 has 13 residues. CDR3 residues: CASSHPGGDVQFF. CDR3 bases: TGCGCCAGTAGCCACCCCGGGGGAGACGTGCAGTTCTTC.

The chain uses TRBV5-1 and TRBJ2-1; TRBD1 aligns across 7 bases. Per the germline V gene, CDR1 is SGHRS and CDR2 is YFSETQ. This CDR3 is built from 15 residues. J was trimmed by 1 base and V by 1 base; bases with no gene match: 2. CDR3 in DNA: TGCGCCAGCAGCTTGAACAGGGGTTCCTACAATGAGCAGTTCTTC. Translation gives CASSLNRGSYNEQFF. The variable domain in full, completed from reference TRBV5-1 and TRBJ2-1, reads KAGVTQTPRYLIKTRGQQVTLSCSPISGHRSVSWYQQTPGQGLQFLFEYFSETQRNKGNFPGRFSGRQFSNSRSEMNVSTLELGDSALYLCASSLNRGSYNEQFFGPGTRLTVL.

As regards this clonotype: A junction boundary mismatches the germline segment, possibly from a read error. The chain has TRBV11-2 and TRBJ2-3, with 10 bases that match TRBD2. CDR3 length equals 14 residues. Looked up from germline, CDR1 is SGHAT and CDR2 is FQNNGV. This CDR3 reads CASHRLAGTDTQYF. CDR3 sequence (DNA): TGTGCCAGCCACCGACTAGCGGGTACAGATACTCAGTATTTT. The full variable domain, completed using reference TRBV11-2 and TRBJ2-3, is EAGVAQSPRYKIIEKRQSVAFWCNPISGHATLYWYQQILGQGPKLLIQFQNNGVVDDSQLPKDRFSAERLKGVDSTLKIQPAKLEDSAVYLCASHRLAGTDTQYFGPGTRLTVL.

This clonotype was observed once. This sequence may be a read error, since a much larger clone differs from it by one base. This chain joins TRBV20-1 and TRBJ2-2; a weak D match, TRBD2 (5 bases). The CDR3 extends over 12 amino acids. Germline lookup yields CDR1 DFQATT and CDR2 SNEGSKA (reference sequence). The CDR3 coding sequence is TGCAATGGGAGTCCGGCCACCGGGGAGCTGTTTTTT. As protein: CNGSPATGELFF.

Of note for this clonotype: The CDR3 does not close with the conserved phenylalanine or tryptophan, likely indicating a read error. It is unclear where the CDR3 begins or ends on the DNA, so no DNA is shown, and the CDR3 is as TCRdb lists it. The chain links TRBV6-1 to TRBJ2-1; TRBD2, the D gene given by the table, was not confirmed from the DNA. From germline, CDR1 is MNHNS and CDR2 SASEGT. Termini included, the CDR3 measures 14 amino acids. CDR3 region: CTSIFSGSRNEQVI.

About this clonotype itself: The junction shows a germline mismatch at one end, possibly a read error. This chain connects TRBV6-5 to TRBJ2-1; D possibly corresponds to TRBD2 (6 bases). Germline V gene lookup returns CDR1 MNHEY and CDR2 SVGAGI. This CDR3 comprises 17 residues. The CDR3 coding sequence is TGTGCCAGCAGTTACTGGATCTGGGGATTAGCGGACAATAAGCAGTTCTTC. It encodes CASSYWIWGLADNKQFF.

The V call is TRBV6-5, the J call TRBJ1-2, with TRBD1 identical over 7 bases. The junction had 12 bases not matched to a gene; V was cut back by 7 bases and J by 7 bases. The CDR3 has 14 residues. Germline V gene data show CDR1 as MNHEY and CDR2 as SVGAGI. Here the CDR3 reads CASTCNDRDAGYTF. DNA of the CDR3: TGTGCCAGCACATGTAACGACAGGGACGCTGGCTACACCTTC.

Remarks on this clonotype: One junction end disagrees with the germline gene, perhaps due to a read error. The rearrangement uses TRBV29-1 and TRBJ2-3; no clear D. Germline CDR1 reads SQVTM; CDR2 reads ANQGSEA. CDR3 length equals 15 residues. The chain's CDR3 is CSVEDMGKALDTQYF. In DNA form, the CDR3 reads TGCAGCGTCGAAGATATGGGAAAAGCCCTCGATACGCAGTATTTT.

For this clonotype: One end of the junction varies from germline; a read error may be responsible. V gene TRBV12-3 or TRBV12-4 combines with J gene TRBJ2-7, with D perhaps matching TRBD1 or TRBD2 (6 bases each). CDR3 length: 14 amino acids. Here the CDR3 DNA reads TGTGCCAACAGGGAAGCGGGTAGAAGCTACGTGCAGCACTTC. Protein sequence: CANREAGRSYVQHF.

Points on this clonotype: A junction end diverges from the germline sequence, so it may reflect a read error. This chain links TRBV6-1 with TRBJ1-5; D not certain. Germline loops: CDR1 MNHNS, CDR2 SASEGT. The CDR3 loop spans 12 amino acids. DNA of the CDR3: TGTGCCAGCAGGGTAGGGAATCAGTCCCAGCATTTT. Encoded protein: CASRVGNQSQHF.

On this clonotype itself: Compared with germline, one end of the junction differs, possibly owing to a read error. The V gene is TRBV29-1, the J gene TRBJ1-4; D uncertain. In germline, CDR1 is SQVTM, CDR2 ANQGSEA. The CDR3 is 14 amino acids. The CDR3 loop reads CSVSWSATNEKLFF. The DNA of the CDR3 is TGCAGCGTTTCATGGTCTGCAACTAACGAAAAACTGTTTTTT.

Turning to this clonotype: At one of its ends the junction is not consistent with the germline gene, which may arise from a read error. The rearrangement joins TRBV12-3 or TRBV12-4 to TRBJ2-5, with TRBD2 identical over 9 bases. The length of the CDR3 is 15 residues. In DNA, the CDR3 is TGTGCCACCAGTCCCTATAGCGGGGGACGAAAGACCCAGTACTTC. Amino acids: CATSPYSGGRKTQYF.